This T cell receptor (beta chain) was recovered during a study of T-cell reconstitution after alpha-beta-depleted transplantation in children. CDR1 and CDR2 from the germline V gene are SGHDT and YYEEEE. V lost 4 bases to trimming and J lost 1 base, with 8 bases between them. The length of the CDR3 is 14 residues. During its preparation, the TCRbeta library received unique molecular identifiers. Each CDR3 protein is one row after TCRdb ran MiXCR on the PCR reads. The data contain approximately 210,000 distinct CDR3 sequences, just over 14% of them singletons. This clonotype was seen repeatedly, ten times or more.

The sequencing used PBMCs from the stem cell graft donor, collected from the stem cell graft. The TCR comes from a human donor who donated a stem cell graft to a child with acute lymphoblastic leukemia. The rearrangement uses TRBV5-6 and TRBJ2-2; D perhaps matches TRBD2 (5 bases). This CDR3 reads CASSVTRNTGELFF. Here the CDR3 DNA reads TGTGCCAGCAGCGTTACTAGGAACACCGGGGAGCTGTTTTTT.